This T cell receptor (beta chain) came from a study of cytomegalovirus exposure and HLA in healthy donors. Study-wide results and limits: Common viral pathogens seemed, in a later analysis, to connect with several of the most significant clusters. Other equally common chains were less clonally expanded than HLA-associated TCR beta chains, a later analysis showed.

This PCR relied on a set of 60 Vbeta primers and 13 Jbeta primers. Clones were sequenced by immunoSEQ multiplex PCR, and TCRdb holds only the in-frame ones, with some missing. The table records some 130,000 clones, over 70% of them present only once. CDR1 and CDR2 (germline): MNHEY, SVGAGI. The V and J ends lost 6 bases and 0 bases, in that order; junction bases with no gene match: 8. The CDR3 is made up of 15 amino acids. This clone was seen a handful of times. The target antigen is unknown. The sequence was obtained from a woman aged 40 to 50 in good health and CMV-seronegative. Sequenced material: PBMCs. V and J are TRBV6-5 and TRBJ2-7; 7 bases map to TRBD1. The CDR3: CASSLSGTASYEQYF. The CDR3 region has the DNA TGTGCCAGCAGCCTATCCGGGACAGCCTCCTACGAGCAGTACTTC.